Shown below are 32 T cell receptor beta chains from a single sample sequenced in a study of cytomegalovirus exposure and HLA in healthy donors. This PCR relied on a set of 60 Vbeta primers and 13 Jbeta primers. Only in-frame clones appear in the TCRdb table, and some are missing; sequencing was by immunoSEQ multiplex PCR. The sample consists of fewer than 150,000 clones, about four fifths of them appearing once. Source material: PBMCs. These receptors were obtained from a man aged 35 to 55 in good health and CMV-seropositive.

The V call is TRBV19, the J call TRBJ1-1; 10 bases align to TRBD1. The CDR3 is 18 amino acids. The germline V gene encodes CDR1 LNHDA and CDR2 SQIVND (reference sequence). V lost 0 bases and J lost 0; bases outside the gene matches: 7. Here the CDR3 reads CASSIDRDRGRLNTEAFF. CDR3 coding DNA: TGTGCCAGTAGTATAGATCGTGACAGGGGGCGCCTGAACACTGAAGCTTTCTTT.

The chain couples TRBV2 to TRBJ2-7, with 7 bases that match TRBD2. V shed 4 bases and J 2 bases; nucleotides not matched to a gene: 5. This CDR3 comprises 14 residues. Germline CDR1 is SNHLY and CDR2 is FYNNEI. CDR3: CASSASGEPYEQYF. CDR3 DNA: TGTGCCAGCAGTGCAAGCGGGGAGCCCTACGAGCAGTACTTC.

In this sample, this clone turned up a few times. The chain carries TRBV4-1 and TRBJ1-2; D is possibly TRBD1 (5 bases). Germline V gene lookup returns CDR1 MGHRA and CDR2 YSYEKL. CDR3 length equals 15 residues. Between the trimmed V and J ends, which lost 4 bases and 2 bases, there was a span of 14 bases. CDR3 protein: CASSPWGTQNYGYTF. The CDR3 DNA reads as TGCGCCAGCAGCCCCTGGGGCACACAGAACTATGGCTACACCTTC.

The sample holds a few counts of this clone. This chain joins TRBV19 and TRBJ2-1; 9 bases agree with TRBD2. The CDR3 has 14 residues. Germline CDR1 reads LNHDA; CDR2 reads SQIVND (reference sequence). V shed 8 bases, J shed 5 bases, and the junction held 7 bases outside the gene matches. CDR3 loop: CASVRTSANNEQFF. The DNA of the CDR3 is TGTGCCAGTGTAAGGACTAGCGCCAACAATGAGCAGTTCTTC.

V and J are TRBV5-1 and TRBJ1-1; TRBD1 matches at 12 bases. Germline V gives CDR1 SGHRS, CDR2 YFSETQ. The J segment lost 1 base and the V segment lost 7 bases, leaving 5 bases of the junction unmatched. The CDR3 consists of 15 residues. CDR3 sequence reads: CASGGTGGANTEAFF. Written as DNA, the CDR3 is TGCGCCAGCGGGGGGACAGGGGGCGCGAACACTGAAGCTTTCTTT.

The chain is built from TRBV5-6 and TRBJ1-1; tentative D call: TRBD1 (5 bases). Deletions cut 4 bases from V and 7 bases from J, with 11 bases between. Germline values: CDR1 SGHDT, CDR2 YYEEEE. CDR3 length: 12 residues. In DNA, the CDR3 is TGTGCCAGCAGCACAGGACACCTTGAAGCTTTCTTT. It translates to CASSTGHLEAFF.

The gene calls are TRBV19 and TRBJ2-7; 7 bases map to TRBD1. The CDR3 is 14 amino acids. Germline CDR1 and CDR2: LNHDA and SQIVND (reference sequence). V lost 6 bases and J lost 3; bases outside the gene matches: 8. This chain's CDR3 is CASRGGRADYEQYF. The DNA for the CDR3 is TGTGCCAGTAGAGGGGGCAGGGCGGACTACGAGCAGTACTTC.

The chain couples TRBV4-2 to TRBJ1-4; 10 bases fit TRBD1. V lost 0 bases to trimming and J lost 8 bases; unmatched junction nucleotides: 15. The CDR3 has 19 amino acids. The germline CDR1 and CDR2 sequences are LGHNA and YNFKEQ. CDR3 sequence (DNA): TGTGCCAGCAGCCAAGATTCAGCAGGAATCCGGACAGGGGGGGAAAAACTGTTTTTT. It translates to CASSQDSAGIRTGGEKLFF.

The chain uses TRBV9 and TRBJ1-1, with 7 bases aligning to TRBD1. The trim removed 6 bases at V and 6 bases at J, leaving 11 bases unmatched. CDR1 SGDLS and CDR2 YYNGEE come from the germline V gene. The CDR3 runs to 14 residues. The CDR3 nucleotides read TGTGCCAGCACCGCCCTCCCTACAGGGGCTGAAGCTTTCTTT. It is translated as CASTALPTGAEAFF.

The chain uses TRBV27 and TRBJ2-7; D may be TRBD2 (7 bases). CDR1 is MNHEY and CDR2 is SMNVEV in the germline V gene (reference sequence). Trimming took 3 bases from V and 5 from J, leaving 11 bases between them. This CDR3 comprises 13 residues. CDR3 residues: CASSFPGGDEQYF. CDR3 nucleotide sequence: TGTGCCAGCAGTTTCCCGGGGGGCGACGAGCAGTACTTC.

The V and J genes are TRBV18 and TRBJ1-2, with a tentative D call TRBD1 (5 bases). Germline values: CDR1 KGHSH, CDR2 LQKENI. V was shortened by 2 bases and J by 4 bases, with 17 bases between the two germline ends. The CDR3 loop spans 16 amino acids. In DNA form, the CDR3 reads TGTGCCAGCTCACCAGTGATCGGGGGACGCAGCTATGGCTACACCTTC. Amino acid sequence: CASSPVIGGRSYGYTF.

The chain joins TRBV19 to TRBJ2-1, with TRBD2 matching over 11 bases. The germline CDR1 and CDR2 sequences are LNHDA and SQIVND (reference sequence). The V and J ends lost 3 bases and 8 bases, in that order; junction bases with no gene match: 3. The CDR3 spans 14 residues. As DNA, the CDR3 is TGTGCCAGTAGTATTAGCGGGAGGGGGCATGAGCAGTTCTTC. Translation: CASSISGRGHEQFF.

As to this clone: An end of the junction does not agree with germline; a read error may underlie this. This sequence joins TRBV7-9 and TRBJ2-3; D not resolved. Germline-derived CDR1 and CDR2 are SEHNR and FQNEAQ (reference sequence). This CDR3 is 12 amino acids long. The CDR3 DNA follows: TGTTCCAGCAGCTCCCCGACAGATACGCAGTATTTT. Its translation: CSSSSPTDTQYF.

This clone was seen just once. The chain joins TRBV7-9 to TRBJ2-1; no clear D. Trimming took 4 bases from V and 0 from J, leaving 7 bases between them. The germline gives CDR1 SEHNR, CDR2 FQNEAQ (reference sequence). The CDR3 loop spans 14 amino acids. CDR3 DNA sequence: TGTGCCAGCAGCTCAATGTCCTCCTACAATGAGCAGTTCTTC. It specifies CASSSMSSYNEQFF.

The rearrangement links TRBV9 to TRBJ2-5, with D unresolved. Trimming took off 0 bases at V and 3 bases at J, with 3 bases between the two ends. In germline, CDR1 is SGDLS, CDR2 YYNGEE. This CDR3 has 12 amino acids. This CDR3 reads CASSVAEETQYF. CDR3 coding DNA: TGTGCCAGCAGCGTAGCAGAAGAGACCCAGTACTTC.

This chain's CDR3 is CASSLLTGDNEKLFF. Here the CDR3 DNA reads TGCGCCAGCAGCTTACTTACAGGGGACAATGAAAAACTGTTTTTT. The genes are TRBV5-1 and TRBJ1-4, with 7 bases fitting TRBD1. V lost 2 bases to trimming and J lost 5 bases; unmatched junction nucleotides: 6. CDR3 length: 15 residues. CDR1 and CDR2 (germline): SGHRS, YFSETQ.

The chain employs TRBV7-2 and TRBJ2-7; 7 nucleotides match TRBD2. The germline V gene has CDR1 SGHTA and CDR2 FQGNSA. This CDR3 has 14 amino acids. V was clipped by 6 bases and J by 3 bases; unmatched bases: 8. The CDR3 DNA reads TGTGCCAGCAGTTCCGGGACTACTTTCTACGAGCAGTACTTC. It encodes CASSSGTTFYEQYF.

This clone showed up just once. J is TRBJ2-7 and V is TRBV2, with TRBD2 matching 7 bases. V was clipped by 2 bases and J by 0 bases; unmatched bases: 10. This CDR3 spans 17 amino acids. Per germline, CDR1 SNHLY and CDR2 FYNNEI. CDR3 loop: CASSEPYSRGSSYEQYF. The CDR3 DNA follows: TGTGCCAGCAGTGAACCCTACTCGCGGGGGAGCTCCTACGAGCAGTACTTC. Using reference TRBV2 and TRBJ2-7 for the parts outside the CDR3, the full variable domain is EPEVTQTPSHQVTQMGQEVILRCVPISNHLYFYWYRQILGQKVEFLVSFYNNEISEKSEIFDDQFSVERPDGSNFTLKIRSTKLEDSAMYFCASSEPYSRGSSYEQYFGPGTRLTVT.

This chain links TRBV7-9 with TRBJ2-2, with D tentatively TRBD2 (7 bases). The CDR3 spans 14 residues. Per germline, CDR1 SEHNR and CDR2 FQNEAQ (reference sequence). V was shortened by 4 bases and J by 12 bases, with 18 bases between the two germline ends. The CDR3 region has the DNA TGTGCCAGCAGCTCCCGAAAGGGGGGGGTGAAGCTGTTTTTT. Translated: CASSSRKGGVKLFF.

The gene calls are TRBV27 and TRBJ1-1; 8 nucleotides align to TRBD1. From germline, CDR1 is MNHEY and CDR2 SMNVEV (reference sequence). Unmatched junction bases numbered 11, after V lost 5 bases and J lost 6 bases. The CDR3 sequence is 15 residues long. The CDR3 sequence: CASSRWTGRLSEAFF. The CDR3 DNA sequence: TGTGCCAGCAGTCGGTGGACAGGGAGGCTATCTGAAGCTTTCTTT.

The chain is built from TRBV29-1 and TRBJ1-1, with TRBD1 identical over 9 bases. This CDR3 has 13 residues. The V gene end was trimmed by 7 bases and the J gene end by 1 base; junction bases not matched to a gene: 4. The germline CDR1 and CDR2 sequences are SQVTM and ANQGSEA. Here the CDR3 DNA reads TGCAGCGGGGGGGACAGGGAGAACACTGAAGCTTTCTTT. It translates to CSGGDRENTEAFF.

The chain carries TRBV7-3 and TRBJ1-1; TRBD1 might be the D (5 bases). The CDR3 runs to 17 residues. Germline V gene lookup returns CDR1 SGHTA and CDR2 FQGTGA. V dropped 5 bases and J dropped 8 bases, with 27 bases sitting between them. The CDR3 nucleotides are TGTGCCAGCAGCCCCCGCGCGGGGACGGGGGGAAGACCCGAAGCTTTCTTT. It specifies CASSPRAGTGGRPEAFF.

The chain links TRBV19 to TRBJ2-3; no reliable D call. The length of the CDR3 is 14 residues. The germline gives CDR1 LNHDA, CDR2 SQIVND (reference sequence). V lost 6 bases to trimming and J lost 0 bases, with 10 bases between them. CDR3 bases: TGTGCCAGTAGAATGAAGACTAGCACAGATACGCAGTATTTT. Protein product: CASRMKTSTDTQYF.

J is TRBJ2-7 and V is TRBV5-6; TRBD2 is a possible D gene (6 bases). Germline loops: CDR1 SGHDT, CDR2 YYEEEE. Trimming shortened V by 0 bases and J by 0 bases, and 13 bases separated the two germline ends. This CDR3 has 16 amino acids. The CDR3 loop is CASSLVGGKSSYEQYF. CDR3 DNA sequence: TGTGCCAGCAGCTTGGTGGGGGGTAAAAGCTCCTACGAGCAGTACTTC.

This clone has more than one count but fewer than ten. The chain has TRBV27 and TRBJ2-1; a possible D gene is TRBD2 (5 bases). Germline-derived CDR1 and CDR2 are MNHEY and SMNVEV (reference sequence). Trimming removed 1 base from V and 0 bases from J, with 10 bases in between. This CDR3 is built from 16 residues. In nucleotides, the CDR3 is TGTGCCAGCAGTTTATACCGGGGAAGCTCCTACAATGAGCAGTTCTTC. Residues: CASSLYRGSSYNEQFF.

J is TRBJ2-3 and V is TRBV6-6; 11 bases map to TRBD2. CDR3 size: 15 residues. J gave up 6 bases and V 2 bases, and 4 bases lay outside the gene matches. Germline values: CDR1 MNHNY, CDR2 SVGAGI (reference sequence). This chain's CDR3 is CASSYIAGGGDTQYF. The CDR3 DNA reads as TGTGCCAGCAGTTACATAGCGGGAGGGGGGGATACGCAGTATTTT.

The rearrangement joins TRBV5-6 to TRBJ1-1; D is uncertain. V was pared by 3 bases and J by 5 bases, with 14 bases between. This CDR3 region has 14 residues. Germline V CDR1 and CDR2: SGHDT, YYEEEE. CDR3 DNA: TGTGCCAGCAGCTCAACGGGGTTCGGGACTGAAGCTTTCTTT. Its protein product is CASSSTGFGTEAFF.

This clone turned up a few times. The chain has TRBV19 and TRBJ2-5; D is possibly TRBD1 (6 bases). The CDR3 covers 13 residues. From germline, CDR1 is LNHDA and CDR2 SQIVND (reference sequence). Trimming removed 9 bases at V and 2 bases at J, with 13 bases between. CDR3 bases: TGTGCCAGCCACTCGGGACAACAAGAGACCCAGTACTTC. It codes for CASHSGQQETQYF.

The V gene is TRBV4-3, the J gene TRBJ1-1, with D unclear. The V and J ends lost 0 bases and 4 bases respectively, with 12 bases between them. Germline assignment: CDR1 LGHNA and CDR2 YSLEER. The length of the CDR3 is 15 residues. CDR3 in amino acids: CASSQDRGGGTEAFF. The DNA for the CDR3 is TGCGCCAGCAGCCAAGATCGGGGAGGCGGCACTGAAGCTTTCTTT.

The chain couples TRBV6-6 to TRBJ2-1; D possibly corresponds to TRBD1 (5 bases). V gave up 7 bases and J gave up 2 bases, with 12 bases separating them. The length of the CDR3 is 14 residues. Germline V gene sequence: CDR1 MNHNY, CDR2 SVGAGI (reference sequence). The CDR3 DNA is TGTGCCAGCATAGATGACAGTACCTACAATGAGCAGTTCTTC. Translation: CASIDDSTYNEQFF.

This clone was seen once. The J gene is TRBJ2-3, the V gene TRBV5-8; TRBD1 might be the D (5 bases). Trimming took off 5 bases at V and 0 bases at J, with 16 bases between the two ends. The germline V gene encodes CDR1 SGHTS and CDR2 YDEGEE. The CDR3 contains 16 residues. The CDR3 DNA follows: TGTGCCAGCAGACCCACCAGGGATACTAGCACAGATACGCAGTATTTT. This translates into CASRPTRDTSTDTQYF. Combining the CDR3 with reference TRBV5-8 and TRBJ2-3 gives the whole variable domain EAGVTQSPTHLIKTRGQQATLRCSPISGHTSVYWYQQALGLGLQFLLWYDEGEERNRGNFPPRFSGRQFPNYSSELNVNALELEDSALYLCASRPTRDTSTDTQYFGPGTRLTVL.

CDR3 sequence (DNA): TGTGCCAGCAGTACCAGAGGAGATACGCAGTATTTT. Protein: CASSTRGDTQYF. J is TRBJ2-3 and V is TRBV27; no reliable D call. The CDR3 loop spans 12 amino acids. V lost 5 bases, J lost 5 bases, and 8 bases lay in between. In germline, CDR1 is MNHEY, CDR2 SMNVEV (reference sequence).